The TCR beta chain described here comes from a study of cytomegalovirus exposure and HLA in healthy donors. Broader study findings: It was shown in a later analysis that HLA-associated TCR beta chains were more clonally expanded than other, equally common chains. DRB1 showed the most TCR associations and HLA-C the fewest in a later analysis, as rates varied by HLA locus.

This clone came up once. Its matching antigen is unknown. Primers included in the PCR were 60 Vbeta and 13 Jbeta primers. Profiled with immunoSEQ multiplex PCR; TCRdb holds only in-frame clones, not every one. The table lists approximately 170,000 clones, 80% to 90% of them singletons, with approximately 2.3% in the top ten. Donors sampled were nominally healthy, though unrecorded immune exposures were likely. The CDR3 has 14 amino acids. The V segment lost 3 bases and the J segment 4 bases; nucleotides outside the gene matches: 5. Per germline, CDR1 ENHRY and CDR2 SYGVKD. This clonotype originated in a male donor in good health and CMV-seronegative. This chain connects TRBV10-3 to TRBJ2-5; 7 bases line up with TRBD2. Sequenced sample: PBMCs. CDR3 nucleotide sequence: TGTGCCATCAGTGACCCGGGAGGAAGAGAGACCCAGTACTTC. This gives the protein CAISDPGGRETQYF.